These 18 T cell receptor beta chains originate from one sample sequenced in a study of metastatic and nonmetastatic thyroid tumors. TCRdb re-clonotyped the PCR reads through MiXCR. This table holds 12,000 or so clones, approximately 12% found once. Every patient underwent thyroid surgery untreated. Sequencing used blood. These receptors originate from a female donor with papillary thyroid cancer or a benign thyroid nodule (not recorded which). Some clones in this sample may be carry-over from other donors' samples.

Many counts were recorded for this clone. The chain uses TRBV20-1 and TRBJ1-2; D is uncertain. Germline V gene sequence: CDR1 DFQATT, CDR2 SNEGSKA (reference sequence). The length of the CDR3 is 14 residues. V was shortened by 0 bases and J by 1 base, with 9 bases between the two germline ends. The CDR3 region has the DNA TGCAGTGCTAGAGATCGCTGGGATAACTATGGCTACACCTTC. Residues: CSARDRWDNYGYTF.

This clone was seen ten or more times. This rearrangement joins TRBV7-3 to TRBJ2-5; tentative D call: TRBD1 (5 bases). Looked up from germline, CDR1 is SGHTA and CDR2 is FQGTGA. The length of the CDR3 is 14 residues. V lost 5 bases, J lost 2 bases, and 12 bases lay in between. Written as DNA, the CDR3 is TGTGCCAGCAGCCCTACAGGTTTTCAAGAGACCCAGTACTTC. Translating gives CASSPTGFQETQYF.

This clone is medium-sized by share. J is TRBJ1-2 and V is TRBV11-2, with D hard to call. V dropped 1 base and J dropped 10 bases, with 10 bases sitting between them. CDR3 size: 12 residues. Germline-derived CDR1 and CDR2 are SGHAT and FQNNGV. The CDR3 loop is CASSLVFRDYTF. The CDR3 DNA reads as TGTGCCAGCAGCTTAGTCTTCCGTGACTACACCTTC.

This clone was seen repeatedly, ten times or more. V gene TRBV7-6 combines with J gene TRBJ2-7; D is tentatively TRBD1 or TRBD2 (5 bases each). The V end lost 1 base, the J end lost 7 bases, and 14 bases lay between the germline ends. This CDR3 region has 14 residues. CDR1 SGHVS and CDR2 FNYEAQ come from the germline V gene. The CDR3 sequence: CASSLGQPGTEQYF. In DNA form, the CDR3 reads TGTGCCAGCAGCTTAGGACAGCCTGGGACGGAGCAGTACTTC. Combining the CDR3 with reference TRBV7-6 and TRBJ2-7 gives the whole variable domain GAGVSQSPRYKVTKRGQDVALRCDPISGHVSLYWYRQALGQGPEFLTYFNYEAQQDKSGLPNDRFSAERPEGSISTLTIQRTEQRDSAMYRCASSLGQPGTEQYFGPGTRLTVT.

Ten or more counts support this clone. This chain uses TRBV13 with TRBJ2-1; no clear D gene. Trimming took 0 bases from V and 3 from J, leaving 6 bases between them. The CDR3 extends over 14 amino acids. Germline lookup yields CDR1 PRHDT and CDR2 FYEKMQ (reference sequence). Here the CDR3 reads CASSLGGDYNEQFF. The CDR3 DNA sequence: TGTGCCAGCAGCTTAGGTGGGGACTACAATGAGCAGTTCTTC.

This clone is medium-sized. CDR3 sequence (DNA): TGCGCCAGCAGACTATTCTCCAGGGACAGGGGAAAGGGCTACACCTTC. This gives the protein CASRLFSRDRGKGYTF. This chain joins TRBV5-1 and TRBJ1-2, with 10 bases that match TRBD1. CDR1 SGHRS and CDR2 YFSETQ come from the germline V gene. CDR3 length: 16 residues. V shed 5 bases and J 8 bases; nucleotides not matched to a gene: 15.

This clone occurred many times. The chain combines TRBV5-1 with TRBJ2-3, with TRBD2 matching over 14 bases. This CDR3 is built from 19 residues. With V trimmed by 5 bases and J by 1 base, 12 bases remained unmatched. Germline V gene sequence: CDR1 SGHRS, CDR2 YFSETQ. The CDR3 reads CASSLGTSGSYRGTDTQYF. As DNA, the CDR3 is TGCGCCAGCAGTCTGGGGACTAGCGGGAGCTACAGGGGCACAGATACGCAGTATTTT.

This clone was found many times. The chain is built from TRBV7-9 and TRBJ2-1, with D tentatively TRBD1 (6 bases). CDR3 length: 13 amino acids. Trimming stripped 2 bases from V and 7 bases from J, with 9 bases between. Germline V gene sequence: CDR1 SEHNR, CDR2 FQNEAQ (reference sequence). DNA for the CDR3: TGTGCCAGCAGCTTAATGGGGGCTAATGAGCAGTTCTTC. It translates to CASSLMGANEQFF.

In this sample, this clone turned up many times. CDR3 in amino acids: CASRDRASGETQYF. Written as DNA, the CDR3 is TGTGCCAGCAGGGACCGGGCTAGCGGAGAGACCCAGTACTTC. The chain carries TRBV12-3 or TRBV12-4 and TRBJ2-5; 7 bases match TRBD2. The CDR3 is 14 amino acids. The ends lost 6 bases at V and 4 bases at J; junction bases unmatched: 8.

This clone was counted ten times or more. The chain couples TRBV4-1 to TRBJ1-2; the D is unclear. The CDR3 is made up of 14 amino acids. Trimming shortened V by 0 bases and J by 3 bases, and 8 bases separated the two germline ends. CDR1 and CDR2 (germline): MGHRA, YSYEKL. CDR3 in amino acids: CASSQDKGYYGYTF. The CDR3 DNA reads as TGCGCCAGCAGCCAAGATAAAGGTTACTATGGCTACACCTTC.

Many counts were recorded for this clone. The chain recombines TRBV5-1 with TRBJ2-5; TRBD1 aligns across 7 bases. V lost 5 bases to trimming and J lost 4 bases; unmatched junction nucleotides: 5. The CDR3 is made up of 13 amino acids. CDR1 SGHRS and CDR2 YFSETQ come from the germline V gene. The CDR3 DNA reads TGCGCCAGCAGTGAGGGGGCGCGAGAGACCCAGTACTTC. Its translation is CASSEGARETQYF.

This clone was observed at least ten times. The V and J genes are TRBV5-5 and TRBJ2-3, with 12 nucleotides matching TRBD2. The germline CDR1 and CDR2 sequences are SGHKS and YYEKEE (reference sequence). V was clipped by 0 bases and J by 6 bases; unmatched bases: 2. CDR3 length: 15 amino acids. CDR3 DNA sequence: TGTGCCAGCAGCTTGGGACTAGCGGGAGCGGATACGCAGTATTTT. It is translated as CASSLGLAGADTQYF.

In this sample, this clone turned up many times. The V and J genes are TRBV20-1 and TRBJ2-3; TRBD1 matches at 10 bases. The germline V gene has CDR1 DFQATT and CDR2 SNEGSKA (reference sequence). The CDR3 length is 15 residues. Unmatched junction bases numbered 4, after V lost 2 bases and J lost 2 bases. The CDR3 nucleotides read TGCAGTGCTAGACTGGGACAGGGGAACACAGATACGCAGTATTTT. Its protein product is CSARLGQGNTDTQYF.

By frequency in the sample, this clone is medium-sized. The CDR3 is CSAWTDTEAFF. The CDR3 DNA is TGCAGTGCTTGGACGGACACTGAAGCTTTCTTT. This sequence joins TRBV20-1 and TRBJ1-1; no clear D gene. The germline V gene has CDR1 DFQATT and CDR2 SNEGSKA (reference sequence). The length of the CDR3 is 11 residues. The V gene lost 5 bases and the J gene lost 3 bases, with 7 bases spanning the gap.

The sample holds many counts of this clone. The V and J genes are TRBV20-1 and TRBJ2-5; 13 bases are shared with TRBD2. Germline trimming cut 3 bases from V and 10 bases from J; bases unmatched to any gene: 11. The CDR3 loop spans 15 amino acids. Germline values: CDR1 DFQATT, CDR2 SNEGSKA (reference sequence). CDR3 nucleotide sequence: TGCAGTGCTAGCCTGACTAGCGGGGGGCACGGTGGCCAGTACTTC. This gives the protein CSASLTSGGHGGQYF.

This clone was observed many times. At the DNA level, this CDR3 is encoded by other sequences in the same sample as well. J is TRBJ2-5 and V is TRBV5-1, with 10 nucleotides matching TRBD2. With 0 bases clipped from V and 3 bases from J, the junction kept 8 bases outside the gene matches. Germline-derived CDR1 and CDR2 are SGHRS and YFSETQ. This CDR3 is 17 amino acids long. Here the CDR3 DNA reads TGCGCCAGCAGCTTGGCGGCTAGCGGGGGCCCTAAAGAGACCCAGTACTTC. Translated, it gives CASSLAASGGPKETQYF.

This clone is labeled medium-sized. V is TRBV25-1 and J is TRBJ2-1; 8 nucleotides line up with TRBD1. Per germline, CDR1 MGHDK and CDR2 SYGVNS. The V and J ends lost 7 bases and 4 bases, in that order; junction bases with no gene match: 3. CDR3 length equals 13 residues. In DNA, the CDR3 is TGTGCCAGCAAGACAGGGGCTTACAATGAGCAGTTCTTC. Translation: CASKTGAYNEQFF.

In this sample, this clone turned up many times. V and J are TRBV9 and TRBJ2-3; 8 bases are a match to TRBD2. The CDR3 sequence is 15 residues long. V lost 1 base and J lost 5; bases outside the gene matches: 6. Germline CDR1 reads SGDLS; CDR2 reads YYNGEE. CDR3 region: CASSVKAGVKDTQYF. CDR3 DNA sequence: TGTGCCAGCAGCGTAAAAGCGGGAGTCAAAGATACGCAGTATTTT.